The clone carrying this T cell receptor (beta chain) came up a few times. The antigen is undetermined. The CDR3 loop spans 16 amino acids. Trimming cost V 1 base and J 1 base, with 14 bases left between them. Germline CDR1 is LGHDT and CDR2 is YNNKEL (reference sequence). This record belongs to a study of blood T cells in healthy people across ages. Whole-study results and caveats: Per million T cells, TCR beta diversity dropped about linearly as age rose. Comparison with aged donors showed that long-lived donors had more naive CD4+ cells and higher diversity.

The donors, all healthy, were Caucasians living in Russia, aged about 6 to 90. Per individual sample, total RNA of at least 5.5 micrograms was extracted. The second PCR ran 7 to 11 cycles with a sample-barcoded 5' primer and J-beta primers. TCRdb called the 5' RACE reads again in MiXCR, with one record for every CDR3 protein. The sample yields over a million distinct CDR3 sequences, 40% to 50% seen once. The chain combines TRBV3-1 with TRBJ2-7; tentative D call: TRBD2 (7 bases). This receptor was obtained from a woman aged 18-35 years in good health. The sequenced sample consisted of blood. CDR3 sequence reads: CASSQAPGGLSYEQYF. CDR3 bases: TGTGCCAGCAGCCAAGCTCCGGGGGGCCTGTCCTACGAGCAGTACTTC.